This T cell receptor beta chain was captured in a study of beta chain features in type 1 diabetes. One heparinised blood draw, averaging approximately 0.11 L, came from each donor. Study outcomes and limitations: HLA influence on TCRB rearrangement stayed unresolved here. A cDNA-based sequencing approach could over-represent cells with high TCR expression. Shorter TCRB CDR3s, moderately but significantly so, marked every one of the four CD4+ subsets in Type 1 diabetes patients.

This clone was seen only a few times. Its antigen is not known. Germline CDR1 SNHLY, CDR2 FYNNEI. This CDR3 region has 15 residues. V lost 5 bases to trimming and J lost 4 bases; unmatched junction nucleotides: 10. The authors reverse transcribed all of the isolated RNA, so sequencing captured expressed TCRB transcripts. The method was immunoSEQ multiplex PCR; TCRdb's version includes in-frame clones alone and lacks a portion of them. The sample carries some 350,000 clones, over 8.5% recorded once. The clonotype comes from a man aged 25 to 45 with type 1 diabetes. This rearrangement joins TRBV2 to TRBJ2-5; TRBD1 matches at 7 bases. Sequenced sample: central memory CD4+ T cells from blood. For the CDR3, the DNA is TGTGCCAGCAGTACGGCAGGGGGAAGGGGAGAGACCCAGTACTTC. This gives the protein CASSTAGGRGETQYF.